The next 19 T cell receptor beta chains were all read from a single sample in a study of T cell repertoires in cytomegalovirus infection (dated by TCRdb to between 2018 and 2021). According to the study, the label for this sample's treatment or condition signals: in vitro stimulation with specific CMV peptide epitopes to enrich CMV-specific T cells. These receptors lack a known antigen. Sequencer: Illumina HiSeq 1500. TCRdb reprocessed the public reads (quality trimming at Q25 with fastp, clone calling with MiXCR) and kept in-frame beta chains. All rows with the same CDR3 protein become a single entry with the most common DNA and genes. The sample table records 450,000 to 650,000 distinct CDR3 sequences; 40% of these occur just once. The top ten constitute 48% of the sample. Sample: cultured PBMCs, taken from culture after CMV antigen stimulation. These receptors came from a human donor in good health (CMV status not recorded). Some clones in this sample may be carry-over from other donors' samples.

The V call is TRBV12-3 or TRBV12-4, the J call TRBJ1-5, with TRBD1 identical over 8 bases. The CDR3 has 16 residues. The V and J ends lost 6 bases and 1 base, in that order; junction bases with no gene match: 8. The CDR3 sequence: CASSYDRGRSNQPQHF. CDR3 DNA sequence: TGTGCCAGCAGCTATGACAGGGGACGAAGCAATCAGCCCCAGCATTTT.

The rearrangement uses TRBV7-8 and TRBJ2-1; the match to TRBD2 covers 9 bases. Germline V CDR1 and CDR2: SGHVS, FQNEAQ. This CDR3 comprises 19 residues. V gave up 7 bases and J gave up 9 bases; unmatched junction bases: 25. CDR3 loop: CASNQRGGSSGSSGIEQFF. CDR3 DNA: TGTGCCAGCAACCAACGGGGGGGGAGTAGCGGGAGTAGTGGGATTGAGCAGTTCTTC.

The chain has TRBV20-1 and TRBJ1-5, with D possibly TRBD1 on 6 matching bases. The CDR3 is 18 amino acids. The germline V and J ends were trimmed by 3 bases and 4 bases, with 25 bases remaining between them. Germline loops: CDR1 DFQATT, CDR2 SNEGSKA (reference sequence). The CDR3 bases are TGCAGTGCTAGCCCCGGGGGCGCCGTTGGTGTTCCGAATCAGCCCCAGCATTTT. Its translation: CSASPGGAVGVPNQPQHF.

V and J are TRBV5-1 and TRBJ1-2, with D tentatively TRBD1 (5 bases). The CDR3 consists of 15 residues. The V gene lost 4 bases and the J gene lost 2 bases, with 15 bases spanning the gap. Germline CDR1 reads SGHRS; CDR2 reads YFSETQ. This chain's CDR3 is CASSTLRDGNYGYTF. CDR3 coding DNA: TGCGCCAGCAGCACCCTGCGGGACGGCAACTATGGCTACACCTTC.

The chain uses TRBV2 and TRBJ2-3; 11 positions agree with TRBD2. Unmatched junction bases numbered 0, after V lost 1 base and J lost 0 bases. The CDR3 is 16 residues long. Germline CDR1 SNHLY, CDR2 FYNNEI. CDR3 DNA: TGTGCCAGCAGTGAAGGGACTAGCGGGAGCACAGATACGCAGTATTTT. This sequence encodes CASSEGTSGSTDTQYF.

This clonotype was picked up many times. The CDR3 sequence: CASSAGGQIITSGNTIYF. The CDR3 region has the DNA TGTGCCAGCAGCGCTGGGGGACAGATAATTACCTCTGGAAACACCATATATTTT. This chain uses TRBV7-2 with TRBJ1-3, with 7 positions matching TRBD1. The CDR3 totals 18 residues. Germline CDR1 and CDR2: SGHTA and FQGNSA. V lost 5 bases, J lost 0 bases, and 13 bases stayed unmatched.

This clonotype was counted many times. The genes are TRBV7-9 and TRBJ2-5; TRBD1 is a possible D gene (5 bases). V was pared by 1 base and J by 2 bases, with 11 bases between. Germline V CDR1 and CDR2: SEHNR, FQNEAQ (reference sequence). The CDR3 extends over 15 amino acids. CDR3 protein: CASSLVAGPQETQYF. The CDR3 nucleotides read TGTGCCAGCAGCTTAGTGGCAGGGCCTCAAGAGACCCAGTACTTC.

This clonotype turned up a few times. The V and J genes are TRBV19 and TRBJ1-6; D is uncertain. CDR3 length: 15 residues. V lost 1 base and J 8 bases, leaving 12 bases between the germline ends. The germline V gene encodes CDR1 LNHDA and CDR2 SQIVND (reference sequence). Here the CDR3 reads CASSIGNSWDSPLHF. Here the CDR3 DNA reads TGTGCCAGTAGTATAGGAAACAGCTGGGATTCACCCCTCCACTTT.

This clonotype has a handful of counts. The rearrangement links TRBV6-6 to TRBJ1-6, with no clear D. CDR1 is MNHNY, CDR2 SVGAGI, per germline (reference sequence). Trimming took 0 bases from V and 5 from J, leaving 11 bases between them. The CDR3 consists of 16 residues. CDR3 sequence (DNA): TGTGCCAGCAGTTACTCGATCAACCTTCATAATTCACCCCTCCACTTT. As protein: CASSYSINLHNSPLHF.

This clonotype has more than one count but fewer than ten. The gene calls are TRBV6-1 and TRBJ1-5; D perhaps matches TRBD1 (6 bases). Germline-derived CDR1 and CDR2 are MNHNS and SASEGT. V lost 4 bases and J 5 bases, leaving 15 bases between the germline ends. This CDR3 is 15 amino acids long. DNA of the CDR3: TGTGCCAGCAGTGTGGGGGCAGGGGCCCATCAGCCCCAGCATTTT. It is translated as CASSVGAGAHQPQHF.

This clonotype has just a few counts. The chain recombines TRBV19 with TRBJ2-7, with 7 positions matching TRBD1. The V segment lost 4 bases and the J segment 2 bases; nucleotides outside the gene matches: 5. This CDR3 contains 14 residues. Germline CDR1 and CDR2: LNHDA and SQIVND (reference sequence). The CDR3 spells CASSNRDRTYEQYF. CDR3 bases: TGTGCCAGTAGTAACCGGGACAGAACCTACGAGCAGTACTTC.

There are a few counts of this clonotype. This chain links TRBV7-2 with TRBJ2-2; D is ambiguous. CDR1 is SGHTA and CDR2 is FQGNSA in the germline V gene. This CDR3 spans 13 amino acids. V was trimmed by 4 bases and J by 2 bases, leaving 5 bases between them. For the CDR3, the DNA is TGTGCCAGCAGCTACACAAACACCGGGGAGCTGTTTTTT. It translates to CASSYTNTGELFF.

The chain links TRBV7-9 to TRBJ2-3; TRBD1 matches 7 bases. V shed 5 bases and J 6 bases; nucleotides not matched to a gene: 11. The CDR3 spans 15 residues. From germline, CDR1 is SEHNR and CDR2 FQNEAQ (reference sequence). For the CDR3, the DNA is TGTGCCAGCAGCGCCCGACAGGGCATTTTGGATACGCAGTATTTT. Protein: CASSARQGILDTQYF.

This rearrangement joins TRBV5-1 to TRBJ2-3; no clear D gene. The germline CDR1 and CDR2 sequences are SGHRS and YFSETQ. The CDR3 sequence is 15 residues long. V was pared by 2 bases and J by 5 bases, with 15 bases between. Here the CDR3 reads CASSFRVASVDTQYF. The CDR3 region has the DNA TGCGCCAGCAGCTTCCGGGTGGCTAGTGTAGATACGCAGTATTTT. Drawing the rest from reference TRBV5-1 and TRBJ2-3, the complete variable domain is KAGVTQTPRYLIKTRGQQVTLSCSPISGHRSVSWYQQTPGQGLQFLFEYFSETQRNKGNFPGRFSGRQFSNSRSEMNVSTLELGDSALYLCASSFRVASVDTQYFGPGTRLTVL.

In its sample, this clonotype was seen a few times. This chain connects TRBV7-2 to TRBJ1-5, with 8 bases aligning to TRBD1. The trim removed 1 base at V and 6 bases at J, leaving 8 bases unmatched. CDR3 length equals 16 residues. Germline V lookup: CDR1 SGHTA, CDR2 FQGNSA. As DNA, the CDR3 is TGTGCCAGCAGCTTAGTCGGGGGACAGGATGGTCAGCCCCAGCATTTT. Translated, it gives CASSLVGGQDGQPQHF.

The gene calls are TRBV12-3 or TRBV12-4 and TRBJ2-5, with unresolved D. The germline V and J ends were trimmed by 3 bases and 3 bases, with 8 bases remaining between them. The CDR3 is made up of 13 amino acids. The CDR3 is CASSLTPKETQYF. In DNA, the CDR3 is TGTGCCAGCAGTTTGACGCCGAAAGAGACCCAGTACTTC.

This clonotype occurred many times. The chain employs TRBV7-2 and TRBJ2-1; D not resolved. There are 12 residues in the CDR3. The V gene's germline CDR1 is SGHTA and CDR2 FQGNSA. Trimming took 1 base from V and 5 from J, leaving 3 bases between them. CDR3 region: CASSLDNNEQFF. The DNA for the CDR3 is TGTGCCAGCAGCTTAGATAACAATGAGCAGTTCTTC.

This clonotype was found many times. The chain joins TRBV7-2 to TRBJ2-1; D is uncertain. The CDR3 contains 15 residues. V lost 5 bases, J lost 2 bases, and 13 bases lay in between. CDR1 is SGHTA, CDR2 FQGNSA, per germline. CDR3 in amino acids: CASSLLPPPYNEQFF. In DNA form, the CDR3 reads TGTGCCAGCAGCCTGCTACCGCCACCCTACAATGAGCAGTTCTTC.

This clonotype occurred once. V and J are TRBV6-2 or TRBV6-3 and TRBJ2-7, with 8 bases fitting TRBD2. CDR3 length: 13 amino acids. V lost 6 bases and J lost 5; bases outside the gene matches: 6. CDR1 is MNHEY and CDR2 is SVGEGT in the germline V gene. CDR3 coding DNA: TGTGCCAGCAGCAGGACTAGCCGAGACGAGCAGTACTTC. Translation gives CASSRTSRDEQYF.